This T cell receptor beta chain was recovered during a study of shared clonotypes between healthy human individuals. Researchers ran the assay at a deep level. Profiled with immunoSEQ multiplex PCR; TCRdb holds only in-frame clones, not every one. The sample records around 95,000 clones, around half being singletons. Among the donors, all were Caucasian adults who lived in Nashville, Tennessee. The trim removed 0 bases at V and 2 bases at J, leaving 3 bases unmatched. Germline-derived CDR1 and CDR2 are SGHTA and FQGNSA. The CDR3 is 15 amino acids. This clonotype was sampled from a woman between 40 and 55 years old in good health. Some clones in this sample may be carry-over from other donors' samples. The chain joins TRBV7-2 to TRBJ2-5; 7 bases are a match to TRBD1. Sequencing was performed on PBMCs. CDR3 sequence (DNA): TGTGCCAGCAGCTTAGCGGGACAGAGACAAGAGACCCAGTACTTC. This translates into CASSLAGQRQETQYF.